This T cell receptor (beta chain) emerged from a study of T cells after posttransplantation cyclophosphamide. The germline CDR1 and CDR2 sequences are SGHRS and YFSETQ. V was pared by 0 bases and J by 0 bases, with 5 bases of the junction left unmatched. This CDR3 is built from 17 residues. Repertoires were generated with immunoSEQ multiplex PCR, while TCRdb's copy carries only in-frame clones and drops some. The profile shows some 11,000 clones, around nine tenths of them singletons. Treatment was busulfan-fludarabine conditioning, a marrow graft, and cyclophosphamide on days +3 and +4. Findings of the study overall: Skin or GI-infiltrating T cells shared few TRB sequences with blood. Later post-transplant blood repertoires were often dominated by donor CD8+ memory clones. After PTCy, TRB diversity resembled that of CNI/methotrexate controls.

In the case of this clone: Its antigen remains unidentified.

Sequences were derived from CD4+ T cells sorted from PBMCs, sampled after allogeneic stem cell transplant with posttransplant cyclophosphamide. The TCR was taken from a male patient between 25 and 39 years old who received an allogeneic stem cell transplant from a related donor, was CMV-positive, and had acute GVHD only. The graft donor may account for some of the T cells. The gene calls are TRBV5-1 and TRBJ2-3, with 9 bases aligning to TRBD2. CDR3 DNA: TGCGCCAGCAGCTTGGTGGTAGCGGGGGTTAGCACAGATACGCAGTATTTT. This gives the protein CASSLVVAGVSTDTQYF. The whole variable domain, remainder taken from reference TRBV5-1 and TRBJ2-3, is KAGVTQTPRYLIKTRGQQVTLSCSPISGHRSVSWYQQTPGQGLQFLFEYFSETQRNKGNFPGRFSGRQFSNSRSEMNVSTLELGDSALYLCASSLVVAGVSTDTQYFGPGTRLTVL.